This entry lists 15 T cell receptor beta chains sequenced from one sample in a study of shared clonotypes between healthy human individuals. As defined, naive CD8 cells were CD45RO-negative and positively selected for CCR7, with terminally differentiated effector memory CD45RA+ cells excluded. Generated by immunoSEQ multiplex PCR, the TCRdb table keeps only in-frame clones and is missing some. Of roughly 2 million clones detected, around 96% appear once; the ten largest clones hold 0.85% to 1.3%. The sample taken for sequencing was naive CD8+ T cells sorted from blood. Receptor source: a young man in good health.

V gene TRBV27 combines with J gene TRBJ2-1; TRBD1 is a possible D gene (5 bases). This CDR3 region has 13 residues. V was clipped by 2 bases and J by 10 bases, with 12 bases between them. CDR1 and CDR2 (germline): MNHEY, SMNVEV (reference sequence). The CDR3 is CASSLTPRTEQFF. CDR3 DNA: TGTGCCAGCAGTTTAACCCCCCGGACAGAGCAGTTCTTC.

Worth noting for this clone: The identical CDR3 is also encoded by other nucleotide sequences in the sample. The J gene is TRBJ2-1, the V gene TRBV6-1; D unclear. Germline CDR1 and CDR2: MNHNS and SASEGT. The CDR3 is made up of 13 amino acids. The V end was cut by 6 bases, the J end by 0 bases, with 6 bases between. CDR3 coding DNA: TGTGCCAGCAGGGGTTCCTCCTACAATGAGCAGTTCTTC. Amino acid sequence: CASRGSSYNEQFF.

The rearrangement uses TRBV10-2 and TRBJ2-2; 13 bases are shared with TRBD2. The junction had 15 bases not matched to a gene; V was cut back by 7 bases and J by 7 bases. The length of the CDR3 is 18 residues. Per the germline V gene, CDR1 is WSHSY and CDR2 is SAAADI. In DNA, the CDR3 is TGCGCCAGCATCGGACTAGCGGGAGAAAATATTAATGTCGGGGAGCTGTTTTTT. Amino acids: CASIGLAGENINVGELFF.

The chain has TRBV10-2 and TRBJ2-7, with a weak D call TRBD2 (6 bases). The V end was cut by 2 bases, the J end by 2 bases, with 10 bases between. Germline lookup yields CDR1 WSHSY and CDR2 SAAADI. This CDR3 is 14 amino acids long. The CDR3 coding sequence is TGCGCCAGCAGTGAGGAGGACTACCCCTACGAGCAGTACTTC. This translates into CASSEEDYPYEQYF.

The V and J genes are TRBV5-6 and TRBJ1-1; D is uncertain. Germline CDR1 reads SGHDT; CDR2 reads YYEEEE. Trimming took 1 base from V and 10 from J, leaving 14 bases between them. The CDR3 is made up of 13 amino acids. In DNA, the CDR3 is TGTGCCAGCAGCTTGTCAGGACCCCCGGGAGCTTTCTTT. It codes for CASSLSGPPGAFF.

In the case of this clone: Other DNA sequences from this sample encode an identical CDR3 as well. This sequence joins TRBV7-9 and TRBJ2-5; 8 bases map to TRBD2. The CDR3 runs to 15 residues. CDR1 SEHNR and CDR2 FQNEAQ come from the germline V gene (reference sequence). V was pared by 6 bases and J by 2 bases, with 8 bases of the junction left unmatched. The CDR3 sequence: CASSLLAGLQETQYF. The CDR3, as DNA: TGTGCCAGCAGTCTCCTAGCGGGCCTACAAGAGACCCAGTACTTC.

The rearrangement joins TRBV9 to TRBJ1-4; 8 bases map to TRBD1. Germline assignment: CDR1 SGDLS and CDR2 YYNGEE. The CDR3 is 16 amino acids. J lost 7 bases, V lost 3 bases, and 11 bases had no gene match. The CDR3 is CASSAPGGTGGEKLFF. DNA of the CDR3: TGTGCCAGCAGCGCTCCCGGCGGCACAGGGGGTGAAAAACTGTTTTTT.

The J gene is TRBJ2-2, the V gene TRBV10-1; TRBD1 matches 7 bases. The CDR3 consists of 13 residues. With 6 bases clipped from V and 7 bases from J, the junction kept 5 bases outside the gene matches. Germline V gene sequence: CDR1 WNHNN, CDR2 SYGVQD (reference sequence). The CDR3 DNA reads as TGCGCCAGCAGCCCCACAGGGGTCGGGGAGCTGTTTTTT. Its protein product is CASSPTGVGELFF.

The chain links TRBV6-5 to TRBJ1-2; 10 nucleotides match TRBD1. CDR1 and CDR2 (germline): MNHEY, SVGAGI. Trimming cost V 4 bases and J 5 bases; bases outside gene matches: 7. The CDR3 totals 15 residues. The DNA of the CDR3 is TGTGCCAGCAGTTCTGGGACAGGGGAATCATATGGCTACACCTTC. This gives the protein CASSSGTGESYGYTF.

The chain recombines TRBV7-9 with TRBJ2-7, with 9 bases identical to TRBD1. V trimming: 5 bases; J trimming: 5 bases; junction bases outside the gene matches: 13. The CDR3 runs 16 residues. Germline-derived CDR1 and CDR2 are SEHNR and FQNEAQ (reference sequence). The CDR3 DNA reads as TGTGCCAGCAGCCAACAGGGACAGGGACGGGACCACGAGCAGTACTTC. This translates into CASSQQGQGRDHEQYF. The full variable domain, in which reference TRBV7-9 and TRBJ2-7 provide the parts outside the CDR3, is DTGVSQNPRHKITKRGQNVTFRCDPISEHNRLYWYRQTLGQGPEFLTYFQNEAQLEKSRLLSDRFSAERPKGSFSTLEIQRTEQGDSAMYLCASSQQGQGRDHEQYFGPGTRLTVT.

The CDR3 protein is CASSVGGEDFEQYF. The DNA for the CDR3 is TGTGCCAGCAGCGTAGGTGGGGAGGATTTTGAGCAGTACTTC. J is TRBJ2-7 and V is TRBV9, with D possibly being TRBD2 (6 bases). Per the germline V gene, CDR1 is SGDLS and CDR2 is YYNGEE. CDR3 length equals 14 residues. V dropped 0 bases and J dropped 7 bases, with 14 bases sitting between them.

The V gene is TRBV28, the J gene TRBJ1-4; 7 bases align to TRBD1. CDR3 length: 13 residues. CDR1 is MDHEN and CDR2 is SYDVKM in the germline V gene. After removal of 6 bases from V and 4 bases from J, the junction contained 2 bases not matched to a gene. As DNA, the CDR3 is TGTGCCAGCAGGGGACAGAATAATGAAAAACTGTTTTTT. This gives the protein CASRGQNNEKLFF.

This sequence joins TRBV27 and TRBJ1-1, with D tentatively TRBD1 (5 bases). This CDR3 has 13 amino acids. Trimming pared 5 bases from V and 4 bases from J, leaving 11 bases between. Germline V CDR1 and CDR2: MNHEY, SMNVEV (reference sequence). CDR3 protein: CASSVNGGTEAFF. The CDR3 region has the DNA TGTGCCAGCAGTGTAAATGGGGGCACTGAAGCTTTCTTT.

The CDR3 protein is CASSYAGDGNTIYF. Here the CDR3 DNA reads TGTGCCAGCAGTTACGCGGGGGACGGAAACACCATATATTTT. The genes are TRBV6-5 and TRBJ1-3, with D perhaps TRBD1 (5 bases). CDR3 length: 14 amino acids. Per germline, CDR1 MNHEY and CDR2 SVGAGI. Between the trimmed V and J ends, which lost 2 bases and 4 bases, there was a span of 9 bases.

The chain couples TRBV27 to TRBJ2-7, with TRBD2 matching 11 bases. Unmatched junction bases numbered 14, after V lost 10 bases and J lost 0 bases. CDR3 size: 17 residues. Germline V CDR1 and CDR2: MNHEY, SMNVEV (reference sequence). The chain's CDR3 is CATAGGTSGPRSYEQYF. The CDR3, as DNA: TGTGCCACCGCGGGGGGGACTAGCGGACCTCGCTCCTACGAGCAGTACTTC.